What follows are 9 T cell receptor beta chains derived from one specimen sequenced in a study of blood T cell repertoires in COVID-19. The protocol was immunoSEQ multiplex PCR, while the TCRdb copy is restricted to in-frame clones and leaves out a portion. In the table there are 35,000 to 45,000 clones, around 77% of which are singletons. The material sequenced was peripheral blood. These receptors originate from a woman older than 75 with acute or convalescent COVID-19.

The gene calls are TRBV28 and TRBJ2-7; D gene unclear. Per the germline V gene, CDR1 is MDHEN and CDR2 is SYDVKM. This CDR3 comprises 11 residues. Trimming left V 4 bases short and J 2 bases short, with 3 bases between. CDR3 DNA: TGTGCCAGCAGTTCGGCCTACGAGCAGTACTTC. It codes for CASSSAYEQYF.

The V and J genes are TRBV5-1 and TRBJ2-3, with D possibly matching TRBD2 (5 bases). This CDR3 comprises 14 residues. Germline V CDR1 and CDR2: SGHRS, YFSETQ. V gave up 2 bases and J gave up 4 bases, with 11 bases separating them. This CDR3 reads CASSFPLGADTQYF. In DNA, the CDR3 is TGCGCCAGCAGCTTCCCCCTCGGGGCAGATACGCAGTATTTT.

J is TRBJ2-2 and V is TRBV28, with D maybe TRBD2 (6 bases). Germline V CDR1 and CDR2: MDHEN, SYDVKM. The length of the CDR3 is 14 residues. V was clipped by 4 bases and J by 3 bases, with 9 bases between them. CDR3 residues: CASSSGGDTGELFF. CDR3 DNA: TGTGCCAGCAGTTCCGGAGGGGACACCGGGGAGCTGTTTTTT.

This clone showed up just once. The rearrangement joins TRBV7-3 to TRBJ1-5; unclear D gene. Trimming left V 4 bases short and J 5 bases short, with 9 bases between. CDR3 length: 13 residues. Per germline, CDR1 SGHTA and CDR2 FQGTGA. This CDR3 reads CASSSNLDQPQHF. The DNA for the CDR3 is TGTGCCAGCAGCTCAAACCTAGATCAGCCCCAGCATTTT.

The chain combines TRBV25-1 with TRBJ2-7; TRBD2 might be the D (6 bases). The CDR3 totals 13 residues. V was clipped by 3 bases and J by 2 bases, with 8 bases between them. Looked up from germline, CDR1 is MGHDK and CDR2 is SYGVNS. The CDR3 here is CASSEGGAYEQYF. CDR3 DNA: TGTGCCAGCAGTGAGGGCGGGGCCTACGAGCAGTACTTC.

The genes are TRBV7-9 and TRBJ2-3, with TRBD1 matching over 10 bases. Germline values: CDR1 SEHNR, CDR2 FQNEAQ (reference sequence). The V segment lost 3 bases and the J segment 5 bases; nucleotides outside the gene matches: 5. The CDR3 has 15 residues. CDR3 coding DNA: TGTGCCAGCAGCTTCACGACAGGGGGCTTAGATACGCAGTATTTT. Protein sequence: CASSFTTGGLDTQYF.

The CDR3 sequence is CASSQYVDSLVTGYEQYF. CDR3 DNA: TGCGCCAGCAGTCAATATGTAGACAGCCTCGTGACGGGCTACGAGCAGTACTTC. The chain carries TRBV23-1 and TRBJ2-7; D is possibly TRBD1 (5 bases). TRBV23-1 has ORF status, its function being uncertain. V shed 1 base and J shed 3 bases, with 22 bases lying between them. There are 18 residues in the CDR3.

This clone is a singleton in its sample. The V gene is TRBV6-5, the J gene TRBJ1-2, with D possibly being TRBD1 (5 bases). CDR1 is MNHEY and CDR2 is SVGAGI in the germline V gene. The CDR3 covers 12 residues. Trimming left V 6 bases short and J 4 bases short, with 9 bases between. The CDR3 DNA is TGTGCCAGCAGGGCGGGGACCTATGGCTACACCTTC. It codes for CASRAGTYGYTF.

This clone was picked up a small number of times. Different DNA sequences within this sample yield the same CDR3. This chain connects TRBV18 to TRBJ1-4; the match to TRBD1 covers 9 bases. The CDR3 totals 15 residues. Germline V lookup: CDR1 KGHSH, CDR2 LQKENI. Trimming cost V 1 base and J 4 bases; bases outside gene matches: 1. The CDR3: CASSPLGQGNEKLFF. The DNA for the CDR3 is TGTGCCAGCTCACCACTGGGACAGGGTAATGAAAAACTGTTTTTT.